This entry describes one T cell receptor beta chain. This entry comes from a study of cytomegalovirus exposure and HLA in healthy donors. The CDR3 consists of 16 residues. The V end lost 6 bases, the J end lost 3 bases, and 17 bases lay between the germline ends. Germline CDR1 LNHDA, CDR2 SQIVND (reference sequence). The PCR ran on 60 Vbeta and 13 Jbeta primers. Sequencing used immunoSEQ multiplex PCR; TCRdb keeps in-frame clones, though not all of them. The sample holds approximately 150,000 clones, roughly 76% seen once. The TCR originated in a woman in her twenties or thirties in good health and CMV-seronegative. The specimen was PBMCs. The chain joins TRBV19 to TRBJ2-2; a possible D gene is TRBD1 (6 bases). CDR3 loop: CASSPPRGQYTGELFF. The CDR3 DNA reads as TGTGCCAGTAGCCCCCCCCGCGGACAGTACACCGGGGAGCTGTTTTTT. Variable domain in full (rest from reference TRBV19 and TRBJ2-2): DGGITQSPKYLFRKEGQNVTLSCEQNLNHDAMYWYRQDPGQGLRLIYYSQIVNDFQKGDIAEGYSVSREKKESFPLTVTSAQKNPTAFYLCASSPPRGQYTGELFFGEGSRLTVL.